This entry concerns a single T cell receptor beta chain. What it binds is unknown. The record originates from a study of cytomegalovirus exposure and HLA in healthy donors. CDR1 is LNHNV, CDR2 YYDKDF, per germline (reference sequence). This CDR3 is built from 16 residues. V was shortened by 4 bases and J by 1 base, with 14 bases between the two germline ends. PCR used 60 Vbeta primers and 13 Jbeta primers. Repertoires were generated with immunoSEQ multiplex PCR, while TCRdb's copy carries only in-frame clones and drops some. Here the sample spans some 150,000 clones, 82% being singletons. General observations from the study: Researchers reportedly found TCR beta sequences accurately predicted most subjects' HLA-A and HLA-B alleles.

The chain couples TRBV15 to TRBJ2-1; D gene unclear. The receptor comes from a woman between 45 and 65 years old in good health and CMV-seropositive. Sequenced material: PBMCs. CDR3 region: CATSNSETRSYNEQFF. As DNA, the CDR3 is TGTGCCACCAGCAACTCCGAGACGAGGTCCTACAATGAGCAGTTCTTC. The whole variable domain, remainder taken from reference TRBV15 and TRBJ2-1, is DAMVIQNPRYQVTQFGKPVTLSCSQTLNHNVMYWYQQKSSQAPKLLFHYYDKDFNNEADTPDNFQSRRPNTSFCFLDIRSPGLGDTAMYLCATSNSETRSYNEQFFGPGTRLTVL.